The T cell receptor beta chain under discussion was sequenced for a study of blood T cell repertoires in COVID-19. The method was immunoSEQ multiplex PCR; TCRdb's version includes in-frame clones alone and lacks a portion of them. The table records 150,000 to 180,000 clones, around 83% of them present only once. Trimming took 0 bases from V and 5 from J, leaving 9 bases between them. The CDR3 sequence is 15 residues long. CDR1 SGHKS and CDR2 YYEKEE come from the germline V gene (reference sequence). V is TRBV5-5 and J is TRBJ2-6, with no clear D. The clonotype was recovered from a woman aged 60-70 years with acute or convalescent COVID-19. The specimen was peripheral blood. CDR3 residues: CASSLAGHRANVLTF. The CDR3 DNA follows: TGTGCCAGCAGCTTGGCTGGCCATCGGGCCAACGTCCTGACTTTC.